The present T cell receptor beta chain was sequenced within a study of CD8+ T cells in alopecia areata. Findings and limits, study-wide: Mice showed clearer TCR sharing than patients did, a gap that was possibly HLA-related. Scalp samples also yield sequences of resident alphabeta T cells from normal skin. Relative to normal scalp, lesional scalp, especially alopecia totalis/universalis, showed higher clonality.

CD4, CD8alpha, NKG2D, NKG2ACE and other markers were used to sort pooled cutaneous lymph node cells. This clone was detected ten times or more. Antigen: not known. The germline and genes are mouse ones. Other DNA sequences in the sample encode the same CDR3. Reverse transcribed after extraction, RNA yielded cDNA as the sequencing template. Some clones are missing from TCRdb's copy, which holds only in-frame ones; the method was immunoSEQ multiplex PCR. The record shows 200,000 to 300,000 clones for this sample, with no singletons present. The sequencing input was CD4+ T cells sorted from a lymph node. The sequence was obtained from a C3H/HeJ mouse with alopecia areata. MHC haplotype of the strain: H2-k.

CDR3 DNA, as far as it was read: TGTGCCAGCAGCCAACAAAACACA. Protein sequence: CASSQQNT. The entire CDR3 sequence reads CASSQQNTEVFF. The V gene is TRBV5, the J gene TRBJ1-1, with no clear D. The read falls 4 residues short of the CDR3 end, and the missing part is taken from the germline J gene. The ends were cut back, 2 bases at V and 1 base at J, with 2 bases in the middle. The CDR3 loop spans 12 amino acids. Germline V gives CDR1 LGHNA, CDR2 YNLKQL (reference sequence).